The entry below gives a single T cell receptor beta chain sequence along with its context. Its specific antigen is unknown. The input lacks base qualities; no much larger clone sits a single base away. These data come from a study of vaccination and CD4 T cells after COVID-19 (dated by TCRdb to between 2021 and 2022). General notes on the study: Convalescent patients had a positive SARS-CoV-2 result on nasal swab PCR, and of these patients, about ten had mild disease and one had severe disease. The convalescent cohort comprised six males and four females, including two Hispanic individuals, seven Caucasians, two Asians and one multiracial person. Each participant got two doses of either the Pfizer-BioNTech BNT162b2 vaccine (n=8) or the Moderna mRNA-1273 vaccine (n=2). Post-COVID blood samples from convalescent patients were collected a median of approximately 93 days after diagnosis, with a range of roughly 35 to 170 days. Post-vaccine blood samples were taken a median of around 68 days after the second vaccine dose, with a range of about 14 to 241 days. For stimulating the cultures, overlapping spike peptide pools were used, derived from SARS-CoV-2 as well as from the common cold coronaviruses HCoV-NL63, HCoV-OC43 and HCoV-229E. As controls, cultures received a CEFX viral epitope pool (the positive control), an HIV-1 Nef peptide pool (the negative control), or no peptide at all. In ten to eleven COVID-19 convalescent patients and a few infection-naive healthy vaccine recipients, researchers compared the spike-specific CD4+ TCR repertoire from before mRNA vaccination with the repertoire from after.

Explained via the paper, the treatment or condition label denotes: approximately nine-day PBMC culture with coronavirus spike peptide pools or control peptides (ViraFEST assay). The study used the ViraFEST assay, which expanded antigen-specific T cells with peptide pools and then identified expanded clonotypes by TCR sequencing. The convalescent patients' positive SARS-CoV-2 PCR tests fell between March and December 2020, which was before the Alpha, Beta and Delta variants emerged in the United States. PBMCs were cultured at two million per well in IMDM supplemented with about 5.5% human AB serum and about 9.5 IU/ml IL-2, with roughly 9.5 ug/ml peptide pools added. On days 3 and 7, half of the culture medium was replaced with fresh IL-2-containing medium. CD4+ T cells were isolated after around 11 days of culture through negative selection using the EasySep CD4+ T cell isolation kit. PBMCs were separated from whole blood using Ficoll-Paque Plus gradient centrifugation and then either used fresh or cryopreserved at -140C. Each culture condition was generally run in triplicate wells.

Study-wide conclusions, independent of this receptor: The study included relatively few convalescent patients and did not analyze early timepoints after natural infection. Although the median number of SARS-CoV-2-reactive clonotypes went up from 21 after infection to around 39 after vaccination, the increase was not significant. In convalescent patients, a median approximately 86% of post-vaccine SARS-CoV-2-reactive clones were detected only after vaccination, and vaccine-specific priming was suggested by this finding. Of the vaccine-specific clones in convalescent patients, 304 of 307, or nearly all, reacted only to SARS-CoV-2 spike and did not cross-react with common cold coronaviruses.

Library preparation used PCR. DNA from cultured CD4+ T cells underwent TCR sequencing with the Oncomine TCR Beta short-read assay at the Johns Hopkins FTIC core. Genomic DNA was extracted from the cultured CD4+ T cells with the QIAamp micro DNA kit. Oncomine TCR Beta libraries from cultured CD4+ T cells were pooled with unique dual indexes and sequenced on an Illumina iSeq 100. On the authors' methods: Non-productive sequences were filtered out, and CDR3s that did not start with C, did not end with F or W, or were shorter than 7 amino acids were discarded. The MANAFEST web application identified antigen-specific clonotypes by comparing peptide-stimulated wells against reference wells and other culture wells. Positive clones required FDR below 0.05, an odds ratio above 5, and productive frequency above 0.1% in at least two of three replicate wells. A clonotype was classed as cross-reactive if the clonotype showed significant expansion both in SARS-CoV-2 spike wells and in at least one common cold coronavirus spike condition. CDR3 homology was assessed with Levenshtein distances (stringdist) and unrooted phylogenetic trees (ape) in R version 3.6.1. Clones were called with MiXCR by TCRdb after fastp trimmed the public reads at Q25, and only in-frame beta chains were retained. Rows with one shared CDR3 protein collapse into an entry with the most common genes and DNA. These V and J calls are TCRdb output, not the study's own analysis. Recorded for this sample are roughly 14,000 distinct CDR3 sequences; about 32% of them occurred a single time. Of the sample, roughly a third is held by the ten largest clones.

CDR1 LNHDA and CDR2 SQIVND were looked up in the germline V gene (reference sequence). V is cut by 5 bases and J by 6 bases, and the space between the germline ends is 26 bases. The CDR3 spans 18 residues, from the cysteine through the phenylalanine. The CDR3 DNA has 54 bases and is translated from base 1. The chain is assembled from TRBV19 and TRBJ1-5; the best D guess is TRBD1, with 5 bases matching. Sequencing input: cultured CD4+ T cells from blood. The sequence derives from a human donor with COVID-19. The CDR3 region reads CASSSRQPDAKIGQPQHF. At the DNA level, the sequence is TGTGCCAGTAGTTCACGACAGCCTGACGCGAAGATCGGTCAGCCCCAGCATTTT.